The entry that follows covers one TCR beta chain sequence. Profiling relied on immunoSEQ multiplex PCR, and the TCRdb table lists in-frame clones only, not all of them. The sample has 26,000 or so clones; about 85% are singletons. Looked up from germline, CDR1 is SGHNT and CDR2 is YYREEE (reference sequence). V lost 3 bases, J lost 4 bases, and 17 bases lay in between. This CDR3 region has 16 residues. This specimen comes from a study of T cells in localized non-small cell lung cancer. This clonotype was obtained from a female donor older than 55 with stage II squamous cell lung carcinoma. V gene TRBV5-4 combines with J gene TRBJ1-3; D is unresolved. Sequences were derived from peripheral blood, sampled before any cancer treatment. The CDR3 protein is CASSSGPHRAGNTIYF. The CDR3 bases are TGTGCCAGCAGCTCCGGACCCCACCGCGCGGGAAACACCATATATTTT.